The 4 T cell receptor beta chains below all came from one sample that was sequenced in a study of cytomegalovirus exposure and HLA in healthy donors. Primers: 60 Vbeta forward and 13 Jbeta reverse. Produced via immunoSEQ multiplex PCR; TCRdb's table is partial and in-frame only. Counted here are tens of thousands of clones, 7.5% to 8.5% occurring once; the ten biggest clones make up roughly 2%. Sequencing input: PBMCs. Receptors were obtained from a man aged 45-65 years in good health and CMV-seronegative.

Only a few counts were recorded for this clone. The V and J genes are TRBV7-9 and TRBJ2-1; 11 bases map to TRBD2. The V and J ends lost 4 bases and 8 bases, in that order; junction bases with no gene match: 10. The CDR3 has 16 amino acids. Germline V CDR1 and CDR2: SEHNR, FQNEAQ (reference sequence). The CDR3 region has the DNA TGTGCCAGCAGCTCGGCTAGCGGGGGGCGTTGGTATGAGCAGTTCTTC. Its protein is CASSSASGGRWYEQFF.

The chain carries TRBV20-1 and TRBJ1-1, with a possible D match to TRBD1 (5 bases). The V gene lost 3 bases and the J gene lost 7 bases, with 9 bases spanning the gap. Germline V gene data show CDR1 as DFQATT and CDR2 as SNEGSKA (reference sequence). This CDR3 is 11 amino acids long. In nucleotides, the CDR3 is TGCAGTGCTAGGACCCAGGGTGAAGCTTTCTTT. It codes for CSARTQGEAFF.

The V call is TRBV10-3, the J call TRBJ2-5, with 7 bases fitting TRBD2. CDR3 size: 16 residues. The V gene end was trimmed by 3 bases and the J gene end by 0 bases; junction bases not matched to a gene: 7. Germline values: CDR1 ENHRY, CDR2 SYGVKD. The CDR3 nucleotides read TGTGCCATCAGTGATGGTGGGAGGGGAAACCAAGAGACCCAGTACTTC. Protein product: CAISDGGRGNQETQYF.

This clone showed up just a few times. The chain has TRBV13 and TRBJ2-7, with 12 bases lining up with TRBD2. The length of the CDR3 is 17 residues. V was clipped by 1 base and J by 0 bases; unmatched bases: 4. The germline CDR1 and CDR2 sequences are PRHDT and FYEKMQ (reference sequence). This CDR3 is CASSLASGGGSSYEQYF. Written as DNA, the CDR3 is TGTGCCAGCAGCTTAGCTAGCGGGGGGGGGAGCTCCTACGAGCAGTACTTC.